This entry concerns a single T cell receptor (beta chain). This table comes from immunoSEQ multiplex PCR, and its TCRdb copy is limited to in-frame clones, with some not included. The sample shows roughly 88,000 clones, 83% of them seen only once. This sample was taken from a study of radiotherapy plus CTLA-4 blockade in lung cancer. The germline gives CDR1 ENHRY, CDR2 SYGVKD. The CDR3 loop spans 15 amino acids. The J segment lost 7 bases and the V segment lost 4 bases, leaving 9 bases of the junction unmatched. The source of this sequence is a human donor with non-small cell lung cancer who had stable disease on radiotherapy plus ipilimumab. The chain recombines TRBV10-3 with TRBJ2-1; 8 positions agree with TRBD2. The starting material was peripheral blood, obtained from a patient treated with radiotherapy plus ipilimumab. In nucleotides, the CDR3 is TGTGCCATCAGTGCGGATAGCGGGGCAGGGAATGAGCAGTTCTTC. Its translation is CAISADSGAGNEQFF.